What follows is one T cell receptor (beta chain) and its context. Its antigen has not been determined. No qualities accompany the bases; no much larger clone lies one base away. The library relied on PCR. At the Johns Hopkins FTIC core, DNA from the cultured CD4+ T cells underwent TCR sequencing with the Oncomine TCR Beta short-read assay. The QIAamp micro DNA kit was used to extract genomic DNA from the cultured CD4+ T cells. Oncomine TCR Beta libraries made from cultured CD4+ T cells were pooled using unique dual indexes and sequenced on an Illumina iSeq 100. From the authors' description of their analysis: Non-productive sequences were filtered out, and CDR3s that did not start with C, did not end with F or W, or were shorter than 7 amino acids were discarded. The MANAFEST web application identified antigen-specific clonotypes by comparing peptide-stimulated wells against reference wells and other culture wells. Positive clones required FDR below 0.05, an odds ratio above 5, and productive frequency above 0.1% in at least two of three replicate wells. A clonotype counted as cross-reactive if it showed significant expansion both in the SARS-CoV-2 spike wells and in at least one common cold coronavirus spike condition. Using R version 3.6.1, CDR3 homology was evaluated through Levenshtein distances (stringdist) along with unrooted phylogenetic trees (ape). Through fastp at Q25 and MiXCR, TCRdb rebuilt clones from the public reads, retaining in-frame beta chains. Every entry covers one CDR3 protein and lists the most common genes and DNA from its rows. The V and J calls were not made by the authors but by TCRdb's processing. The sample has about 10,000 distinct CDR3 sequences on record, around 64% of them singletons. Over 25% of the sample rests with the top ten.

This record comes from a study of vaccination and CD4 T cells after COVID-19 (dated 2022 in TCRdb). The study in broad terms: Convalescent patients had a positive SARS-CoV-2 result on nasal swab PCR, and of these patients, some 10 had mild disease and one had severe disease. Six males and four females were included in the convalescent cohort, with two Hispanic individuals, seven Caucasians, two Asians and one multiracial person represented. Participants got two doses of the Pfizer-BioNTech BNT162b2 vaccine (n=8) or two doses of the Moderna mRNA-1273 vaccine (n=2). Post-COVID blood samples from convalescent patients were collected a median of 101 days after diagnosis, with a range of about 30 to 170 days. Post-vaccine blood samples were taken a median of 72 days after the second vaccine dose, with a range of about 13 to 241 days. Overlapping spike peptide pools from SARS-CoV-2 and from the common cold coronaviruses HCoV-NL63, HCoV-OC43 and HCoV-229E were used as culture stimuli. Control cultures received a CEFX viral epitope pool as the positive control, an HIV-1 Nef peptide pool as the negative control, or no peptide. The spike-specific CD4+ TCR repertoire was compared before and after mRNA vaccination in about nine COVID-19 convalescent patients and several infection-naive healthy vaccine recipients. What the study reported, not specific to this receptor: An increase in the median number of SARS-CoV-2-reactive clonotypes from 21 after infection to some 38 after vaccination was observed, but the change was not found to be significant. Nearly all vaccine-specific clones in convalescent patients (304 of 307) were mono-reactive for SARS-CoV-2 spike rather than cross-reactive with common cold coronaviruses. In convalescent patients, a median roughly 86% of post-vaccine SARS-CoV-2-reactive clones were detected only after vaccination, suggesting vaccine-specific priming. Relatively few convalescent patients were included in the study, and early timepoints after natural infection were not analyzed.

What this sample's treatment or condition label stands for: approximately nine-day PBMC culture with coronavirus spike peptide pools or control peptides (ViraFEST assay). The ViraFEST assay was used in the study, in which antigen-specific T cells were expanded with peptide pools and expanded clonotypes were subsequently identified by TCR sequencing. The convalescent patients' positive SARS-CoV-2 PCR tests were from March to December 2020, which was before the Alpha, Beta and Delta variants emerged in the United States. PBMCs were cultured at around 2 million per well in IMDM supplemented with around 5% human AB serum and approximately 10 IU/ml IL-2, with about 9 ug/ml peptide pools added. Half of the culture medium was replaced with fresh IL-2-containing medium on days 3 and 7. After about 10 days of culture, CD4+ T cells were isolated by negative selection using the EasySep CD4+ T cell isolation kit. Ficoll-Paque Plus gradient centrifugation was used to isolate PBMCs from whole blood, and the isolated PBMCs were then either used fresh or cryopreserved at -140C. Each culture condition was generally run in triplicate wells.

The sample taken for sequencing was CD4+ T cells from blood, cultured in vitro. The receptor was isolated from a human donor who had recovered from COVID-19.

Read as DNA, the sequence is TGCAGTGCTAGAGATCCCGCGGGAGGGCGCGATACGCAGTATTTT. This encodes CSARDPAGGRDTQYF. Here the chain combines TRBV20-1 and TRBJ2-3; TRBD2 lines up with 9 middle nucleotides. At the junction V is shortened by 0 bases and J by 6 bases; bases outside the gene matches: 7. From the cysteine through the phenylalanine, the CDR3 covers 15 amino acids. CDR3 DNA is the only sequence kept; it has 45 bases, read in frame from the first base. The germline V gene (reference sequence) gives CDR1 as DFQATT and CDR2 as SNEGSKA.